A selection of T cell receptor beta chains follows, all from one sample in a study of T cells in Graves' hyperthyroidism and ophthalmopathy. TCRdb used MiXCR to reprocess the multiplex PCR reads, holding one entry per CDR3 protein. The top ten clones hold 15% to 20% of a sample with 530,000 or so distinct CDR3 sequences, approximately 17% of them seen once. The specimen was blood. The source is a woman younger than 30 with Graves' ophthalmopathy. Both conserved end residues are part of each CDR3. The order of the fields is V gene, clone size, D gene, CDR3 length, J gene, CDR3 DNA, CDR3 protein. The D gene is left open where the match is weak. Rows may omit the clone size; those that give it use once, few, many or a size class.

TRBV6-1	NA	NA	12	TRBJ2-7	TGTGCCAGCAGTGTGGACTCCTACGAGCAGTACTTC	CASSVDSYEQYF
TRBV19	NA	NA	14	TRBJ1-4	TGTGCCAGCTCCACTCGTGCAACTAATGAAAAACTGTTTTTT	CASSTRATNEKLFF
TRBV29-1	few	NA	13	TRBJ2-7	TGCAGCGTTGAAGATACAGTTTCACGAAAGCAGTACTTC	CSVEDTVSRKQYF
TRBV30	NA	TRBD1	13	TRBJ1-1	TGTGCCTGGAGACAGGGGGGAGGCACTGAAGCTTTCTTT	CAWRQGGGTEAFF
TRBV4-1	once	NA	14	TRBJ2-7	TGCGCCAGCAGCCAGGGACCTTTAGGCTACGAGCAGTACTTC	CASSQGPLGYEQYF
TRBV28	many	NA	14	TRBJ1-6	TGTGCCAGCAGTTTTAGGAGAGGGGATTCACCCCTCCACTTT	CASSFRRGDSPLHF
TRBV4-2	NA	TRBD1	21	TRBJ1-5	TGTGCCAGCAGCCAAGACGCCCCAGGGCCGGGACAGGGGGCTGACAATCAGCCCCAGCATTTT	CASSQDAPGPGQGADNQPQHF
TRBV20-1	many	TRBD2	14	TRBJ2-7	TGCAGTGCTAGAGATAGCGGGAGGCCCTACGAGCAGTACTTC	CSARDSGRPYEQYF
TRBV6-5	NA	NA	15	TRBJ2-2	TGTGCCAGCAGTTACGATCCAGCCAACACCGGGGAGCTGTTTTTT	CASSYDPANTGELFF
TRBV6-1	many	TRBD1	14	TRBJ2-2	TGTGCCAGCACTGGACAGGGAAACACCGGGGAGCTGTTTTTT	CASTGQGNTGELFF
TRBV20-1	NA	TRBD2	13	TRBJ2-1	TGCAGTGCTAGAGATGGGACTAGAAGTGAGCAGTTCTTC	CSARDGTRSEQFF
TRBV5-6	once	TRBD2	15	TRBJ2-5	TGTGCCAGCAGCACCTCTAGCGGGGGGGCTGAGACCCAGTACTTC	CASSTSSGGAETQYF
TRBV30	many	TRBD1	14	TRBJ1-4	TGTGCCTGGAGCCTGGCAGGGGGCGGAGAAAAACTGTTTTTT	CAWSLAGGGEKLFF
TRBV7-3	many	TRBD1	16	TRBJ2-6	TGTGCCAGCAGCTTGGGACAGGGGGCTGGGGCCAACGTCCTGACTTTC	CASSLGQGAGANVLTF
TRBV30	many	NA	13	TRBJ2-7	TGTGCCTGGACTGCCTCTCTCTTAGGGGAGCAGTACTTC	CAWTASLLGEQYF
TRBV12-3/TRBV12-4	NA	NA	14	TRBJ1-1	TGTGCCAGCAGTCCACAGGGAGTGGACACTGAAGCTTTCTTT	CASSPQGVDTEAFF
TRBV5-1	many	TRBD1	15	TRBJ2-3	TGCGCCAGCAGAGGCGGGACAGGGAGCACAGATACGCAGTATTTT	CASRGGTGSTDTQYF
TRBV5-1	few	NA	11	TRBJ2-7	TGCGCCAGCCGCTCCGACTACGAGCAGTACTTC	CASRSDYEQYF
TRBV4-1	few	NA	15	TRBJ1-5	TGCGCCAGCAGCTCGTCTCCGGGAGGAAATCAGCCCCAGCATTTT	CASSSSPGGNQPQHF
TRBV11-1	once	TRBD1	14	TRBJ2-7	TGTGCCAGCAGCGAATTCGGGACAGCCTACGAGCAGTACTTC	CASSEFGTAYEQYF
TRBV4-1	NA	TRBD2	15	TRBJ2-5	TGCGCCAGCAGCCAAGAGAGTCTAGCGGGGCGCGCCGCGTACTTC	CASSQESLAGRAAYF
TRBV29-1	NA	NA	18	TRBJ2-7	TGCAGCCTTGGGATGGGGGGCACCCCGAGGGGGCCCTCCTACGAGCAGTACTTC	CSLGMGGTPRGPSYEQYF